Only a few counts were recorded for the clone carrying this T cell receptor (beta chain). Its antigen remains unidentified. These data come from a study of beta chain features in type 1 diabetes. Points from the study as a whole: Shorter templates might be favored by PCR, and equally so in patients and in controls.

Sorting gave populations that all exceeded 98% purity. Every isolated RNA sample was fully reverse transcribed, so sequencing captured expressed TCRB transcripts. Only in-frame clones appear in the TCRdb table, and some are missing; sequencing was by immunoSEQ multiplex PCR. Of 450,000 or so clones listed, 9.5% to 12% are singletons. The sample consisted of naive CD4+ T cells from blood. This sequence was found in a woman between 18 and 29 years old in good health.

In nucleotides, the CDR3 is TGTGCCTGGAGTCCGGGTATTTTTCCGGGGGCCAACGTCCTGACTTTC. Translation gives CAWSPGIFPGANVLTF. The chain links TRBV30 to TRBJ2-6; no definite D call. Trimming removed 2 bases at V and 4 bases at J, with 15 bases between. Per germline, CDR1 GTSNPN and CDR2 SVGIG (reference sequence). The CDR3 sequence is 16 residues long.